A selection of T cell receptor beta chains follows, all from one sample in a study of cytomegalovirus exposure and HLA in healthy donors. The assay was immunoSEQ multiplex PCR, and TCRdb's table has in-frame clones only and misses some. The table has under 200,000 clones, approximately 80% seen once. The sequenced material came from PBMCs. These receptors were obtained from a male donor in good health and CMV-seropositive. Both conserved end residues are part of each CDR3. A D gene is named only where the DNA matches it firmly.

d_gene: TRBD1
j_gene: TRBJ1-5
v_gene: TRBV5-1
CDR3nt: TGCGCCAGCAGCTTGGCGCAGGGGGCATATCAGCCCCAGCATTTT
CDR3aa: CASSLAQGAYQPQHF

d_gene: TRBD1
j_gene: TRBJ2-2
v_gene: TRBV5-1
CDR3nt: TGCGCCAGCAAAACCTTAGGGACAGGGGAGAACACCGGGGAGCTGTTTTTT
CDR3aa: CASKTLGTGENTGELFF

d_gene: .
j_gene: TRBJ2-1
v_gene: TRBV19
CDR3nt: TGTGCCAGTAGTGCCGACCTACGGGAGCGCTCCTACAATGAGCAGTTCTTC
CDR3aa: CASSADLRERSYNEQFF

d_gene: .
j_gene: TRBJ2-7
v_gene: TRBV29-1
CDR3nt: TGCAGCATTGAATCCTCCTTCTACGAGCAGTACTTC
CDR3aa: CSIESSFYEQYF

d_gene: TRBD1
j_gene: TRBJ2-3
v_gene: TRBV7-9
CDR3nt: TGTGCCAGCAGCTTAGAAGGACAGGGCGGTCCGGGTCAGTATTTT
CDR3aa: CASSLEGQGGPGQYF

d_gene: .
j_gene: TRBJ1-4
v_gene: TRBV30
CDR3nt: TGTGCCTGGAACGGGGGGTTCACTAATGAAAAACTGTTTTTT
CDR3aa: CAWNGGFTNEKLFF

d_gene: .
j_gene: TRBJ2-2
v_gene: TRBV7-7
CDR3nt: TGTGCTAGCAGCTCGACAGGAAGTTCGGGGGAGCTGTTTTTT
CDR3aa: CASSSTGSSGELFF

d_gene: TRBD1
j_gene: TRBJ1-1
v_gene: TRBV29-1
CDR3nt: TGCAGCGGGGACAGTGGAGCTTTCTTT
CDR3aa: CSGDSGAFF

d_gene: TRBD1
j_gene: TRBJ1-1
v_gene: TRBV7-9
CDR3nt: TGTGCCAGCAGCGTAGGACAGGGGACGAACACTGAAGCTTTCTTT
CDR3aa: CASSVGQGTNTEAFF

d_gene: TRBD1
j_gene: TRBJ1-5
v_gene: TRBV10-3
CDR3nt: TGTGCCATCAGTCAAAATTTACAGGGGAGTCAGCCCCAGCATTTT
CDR3aa: CAISQNLQGSQPQHF

d_gene: TRBD2
j_gene: TRBJ2-3
v_gene: TRBV7-3
CDR3nt: TGTGCCAGCAGCCCGGGGACTAGCGAAAATACGCAGTATTTT
CDR3aa: CASSPGTSENTQYF

d_gene: TRBD1
j_gene: TRBJ2-7
v_gene: TRBV19
CDR3nt: TGTGCCAGTAGTGTGGGACAGACGTACGAGCAGTACTTC
CDR3aa: CASSVGQTYEQYF

d_gene: .
j_gene: TRBJ1-3
v_gene: TRBV29-1
CDR3nt: TGCAGCGTTGTGGTCGGTGGAAACACCATATATTTT
CDR3aa: CSVVVGGNTIYF

d_gene: .
j_gene: TRBJ2-5
v_gene: TRBV4-3
CDR3nt: TGCGCCAGCAGCTATCAGGGGAGCCAAGAGACCCAGTACTTC
CDR3aa: CASSYQGSQETQYF

d_gene: .
j_gene: TRBJ2-4
v_gene: TRBV2
CDR3nt: TGTGCCAGCAGCGACCCAAGGGAGACTGTCATTCAGTACTTC
CDR3aa: CASSDPRETVIQYF

d_gene: .
j_gene: TRBJ2-1
v_gene: TRBV6-1
CDR3nt: TGTGCCAGCAGTGAAGAAATCGGCTCCTACAATGAGCAGTTCTTC
CDR3aa: CASSEEIGSYNEQFF

d_gene: TRBD1
j_gene: TRBJ2-7
v_gene: TRBV5-1
CDR3nt: TGCGCCAGCAGCGCCTCCGGGACAGCATCCTACGAGCAGTACTTC
CDR3aa: CASSASGTASYEQYF

d_gene: TRBD2
j_gene: TRBJ2-1
v_gene: TRBV7-2
CDR3nt: TGTGCCAGCGCCCCTCTTCGGCTAGCGGGAGGATGGGCCTACAATGAGCAGTTCTTC
CDR3aa: CASAPLRLAGGWAYNEQFF

d_gene: TRBD2
j_gene: TRBJ2-1
v_gene: TRBV5-1
CDR3nt: TGCGCCAGCAGCTTGGCCGGGACTAGCGGGAGAGGTGGCCTGGGGAATGAGCAGTTCTTC
CDR3aa: CASSLAGTSGRGGLGNEQFF

d_gene: .
j_gene: TRBJ1-5
v_gene: TRBV12-5
CDR3nt: TGTGCTAGTGGTTTTAGAAGCAATCAGCCCCAGCATTTT
CDR3aa: CASGFRSNQPQHF

d_gene: TRBD1
j_gene: TRBJ1-2
v_gene: TRBV27
CDR3nt: TGTGCCAGCAGTCAAAGAAGGACAGGGTGGTCCGGCAACTATGGCTACACCTTC
CDR3aa: CASSQRRTGWSGNYGYTF

d_gene: .
j_gene: TRBJ2-7
v_gene: TRBV10-1
CDR3nt: TGCGCCACCCCAGGGTTCTTAGGTTCCTACGAGCAGTACTTC
CDR3aa: CATPGFLGSYEQYF

d_gene: .
j_gene: TRBJ2-2
v_gene: TRBV7-9
CDR3nt: TGTGCCAGCAGCGCGGATGCGGGGGAGCTGTTTTTT
CDR3aa: CASSADAGELFF

d_gene: .
j_gene: TRBJ1-1
v_gene: TRBV7-9
CDR3nt: TGTGCCAGCAGCCAAAGGACAAGGGGTGAAGCTTTCTTT
CDR3aa: CASSQRTRGEAFF

d_gene: TRBD2
j_gene: TRBJ2-7
v_gene: TRBV4-3
CDR3nt: TGCGCCAGCAGCCCTACCAGCGGGAGCGCCTACGAGCAGTACTTC
CDR3aa: CASSPTSGSAYEQYF

d_gene: TRBD1
j_gene: TRBJ2-7
v_gene: TRBV27
CDR3nt: TGTGCCAGCAGTAGAGGGACAGGGGAAATCTACGAGCAGTACTTC
CDR3aa: CASSRGTGEIYEQYF

d_gene: TRBD2
j_gene: TRBJ2-1
v_gene: TRBV11-3
CDR3nt: TGTGCCAGCAGCTTGAGGACTAGCGGGAACAATGAGCAGTTCTTC
CDR3aa: CASSLRTSGNNEQFF

d_gene: TRBD2
j_gene: TRBJ2-7
v_gene: TRBV19
CDR3nt: TGTGCCAGTAGTATCGGCCTGGGGGCTAGCGGGATCTACGAGCAGTACTTC
CDR3aa: CASSIGLGASGIYEQYF

d_gene: .
j_gene: TRBJ1-5
v_gene: TRBV6-5
CDR3nt: TGTGCCAGCAGTTTTGCGGGTCAGCCCCAGCATTTT
CDR3aa: CASSFAGQPQHF

d_gene: TRBD2
j_gene: TRBJ2-5
v_gene: TRBV10-3
CDR3nt: TGTGCCATCAGGGAGCGGGAGGGCCCTCGAGAGCAGTACTTC
CDR3aa: CAIREREGPREQYF

d_gene: .
j_gene: TRBJ2-3
v_gene: TRBV19
CDR3nt: TGTGCCAGTAACACCGACGGGGTAAATAGCCGCACAGATACGCAGTATTTT
CDR3aa: CASNTDGVNSRTDTQYF

d_gene: .
j_gene: TRBJ2-3
v_gene: TRBV27
CDR3nt: TGTGCCAGCTTCCAGCGGGGCACAGATACGCAGTATTTT
CDR3aa: CASFQRGTDTQYF